A single sample is the source of the 29 T cell receptor beta chains below, sequenced in a study of T cell responses to AZD1222 COVID-19 vaccine. Only in-frame clones appear in the TCRdb table, and some are missing; sequencing was by immunoSEQ multiplex PCR. The sample yields 250,000 or so clones, more than 80% seen once. The starting material was peripheral blood, obtained on day 0 of AZD1222 vaccination. These receptors were collected from an adult in good health.

The rearrangement joins TRBV12-3 or TRBV12-4 to TRBJ1-1; no definite D call. The CDR3 covers 12 residues. Trimming shortened V by 3 bases and J by 4 bases, and 6 bases separated the two germline ends. CDR3 nucleotides: TGTGCCAGCAGTTTTGACCCCACTGAAGCTTTCTTT. Protein: CASSFDPTEAFF.

This clone occurred once. DNA of the CDR3: TGCAGCGTTGCGAGGGGATCAGGGTACAATGAGCAGTTCTTC. Its translation is CSVARGSGYNEQFF. The chain uses TRBV29-1 and TRBJ2-1; either TRBD1 or TRBD2 may supply D (5 bases each). CDR1 is SQVTM, CDR2 ANQGSEA, per germline. Trimming cost V 4 bases and J 4 bases, with 14 bases left between them. The CDR3 spans 14 residues.

The J gene is TRBJ2-3, the V gene TRBV7-6, with D possibly being TRBD2 (5 bases). Trimming stripped 6 bases from V and 2 bases from J, with 9 bases between. The length of the CDR3 is 13 residues. Germline V gene lookup returns CDR1 SGHVS and CDR2 FNYEAQ. The CDR3 bases are TGTGCCAGCAGTAAGGGAGTCACAGATACGCAGTATTTT. Encoded protein: CASSKGVTDTQYF.

The V call is TRBV21-1, the J call TRBJ2-1; the table's D call, TRBD1, was not checked against the DNA. TRBV21-1 is a recognized pseudogene. The CDR3 length is 15 residues. CDR3 loop: CASSKVRGQGDEQFF. The CDR3 nucleotides are TGTGCCAGCAGCAAGGTGAGGGGACAGGGGGATGAGCAGTTCTTC.

The chain uses TRBV19 and TRBJ2-2; perhaps TRBD2 as D (5 bases). The CDR3 consists of 12 residues. CDR1 and CDR2 (germline): LNHDA, SQIVND (reference sequence). The V gene lost 8 bases and the J gene lost 5 bases, with 9 bases spanning the gap. The CDR3 region has the DNA TGTGCCAGTGGGGAGCTGACCGGGGAGCTGTTTTTT. Its protein product is CASGELTGELFF.

The V gene is TRBV7-8, the J gene TRBJ1-6, with D hard to call. The V end lost 2 bases, the J end lost 5 bases, and 1 base lay between the germline ends. CDR3 length equals 12 residues. In germline, CDR1 is SGHVS, CDR2 FQNEAQ. This chain's CDR3 is CASSLHNSPLHF. Written as DNA, the CDR3 is TGTGCCAGCAGCTTACATAATTCACCCCTCCACTTT. The complete variable domain, with remaining parts taken from reference TRBV7-8 and TRBJ1-6, reads GAGVSQSPRYKVAKRGQDVALRCDPISGHVSLFWYQQALGQGPEFLTYFQNEAQLDKSGLPSDRFFAERPEGSVSTLKIQRTQQEDSAVYLCASSLHNSPLHFGNGTRLTVT.

The chain joins TRBV7-3 to TRBJ2-2; D possibly matches TRBD1 or TRBD2 (5 bases each). Per the germline V gene, CDR1 is SGHTA and CDR2 is FQGTGA. The germline V and J ends were trimmed by 5 bases and 7 bases, with 17 bases remaining between them. This CDR3 spans 15 amino acids. The CDR3 DNA reads as TGTGCCAGCAGCCCAAGGGCTTCAGGGAGCGGGGAGCTGTTTTTT. Amino acids: CASSPRASGSGELFF.

The gene calls are TRBV28 and TRBJ2-1; D may be TRBD2 (5 bases). The CDR3 spans 18 residues. V gave up 5 bases and J gave up 3 bases, with 23 bases separating them. Germline CDR1 and CDR2: MDHEN and SYDVKM. The CDR3 DNA reads TGTGCCAGCAGTCGTTCTCGGAGCGGAGTGAACCTCTACAATGAGCAGTTCTTC. Translating it yields CASSRSRSGVNLYNEQFF.

The genes are TRBV4-3 and TRBJ2-1; 7 bases are shared with TRBD2. V shed 3 bases and J 7 bases; nucleotides not matched to a gene: 9. Germline CDR1 reads LGHNA; CDR2 reads YSLEER. The CDR3 totals 15 residues. The CDR3 nucleotides are TGCGCCAGCAGCCAGACGACTAGCCTTGGGAATGAGCAGTTCTTC. Amino acids: CASSQTTSLGNEQFF.

This chain joins TRBV19 and TRBJ1-2, with 7 bases fitting TRBD1. Trimming took 6 bases from V and 2 from J; bases not matched to a gene: 3. The CDR3 totals 13 residues. CDR1 and CDR2 (germline): LNHDA, SQIVND (reference sequence). The CDR3 nucleotides are TGTGCCAGTAGGGGACAGACCAACTATGGCTACACCTTC. It codes for CASRGQTNYGYTF.

This clone was counted once. The CDR3, as DNA: TGTGCCACCAGCATCGCGAGGACTGCGTATGGCTACACCTTC. It yields the protein CATSIARTAYGYTF. The chain is built from TRBV15 and TRBJ1-2; D remains ambiguous. The length of the CDR3 is 14 residues. V shed 4 bases and J shed 5 bases, with 14 bases lying between them. Germline assignment: CDR1 LNHNV and CDR2 YYDKDF (reference sequence).

V and J are TRBV24-1 and TRBJ2-6; D gene unclear. Germline lookup yields CDR1 KGHDR and CDR2 SFDVKD. V was clipped by 5 bases and J by 4 bases, with 11 bases between them. The CDR3 has 15 amino acids. CDR3 in amino acids: CATSGGRGGANVLTF. The CDR3 DNA is TGTGCCACCAGTGGTGGGCGAGGAGGGGCCAACGTCCTGACTTTC.

The V call is TRBV28, the J call TRBJ2-7, with 7 bases identical to TRBD1. CDR1 is MDHEN, CDR2 SYDVKM, per germline. Trimming removed 7 bases from V and 6 bases from J; junction bases left unmatched: 9. The CDR3 contains 13 residues. CDR3 coding DNA: TGTGCCAGCATTGGAGACAGGGTAGCCGAGCAGTACTTC. Amino acid sequence: CASIGDRVAEQYF.

This clone was seen just once. V usage is TRBV7-2 and J usage is TRBJ2-7, with D possibly matching TRBD2 (6 bases). The CDR3 is 14 amino acids. CDR1 SGHTA and CDR2 FQGNSA come from the germline V gene. Trimming left V 6 bases short and J 4 bases short, with 16 bases between. CDR3 DNA sequence: TGTGCCAGCAGACCCGGGGCGGGACCGTACGAGCAGTACTTC. It is translated as CASRPGAGPYEQYF.

CDR3 in DNA: TGTGCCAGTAAATTTGACAGGCAGGACACTGAAGCTTTCTTT. Its protein product is CASKFDRQDTEAFF. The gene calls are TRBV6-4 and TRBJ1-1, with TRBD1 as a possible D gene (6 bases). Per germline, CDR1 MRHNA and CDR2 SNTAGT. The ends were cut back, 9 bases at V and 3 bases at J, with 17 bases in the middle. The CDR3 spans 14 residues.

This clone has just one count. The chain couples TRBV20-1 to TRBJ2-7; no reliable D call. The CDR3 has 14 residues. Looked up from germline, CDR1 is DFQATT and CDR2 is SNEGSKA (reference sequence). Trimming removed 3 bases from V and 6 bases from J, with 18 bases in between. The CDR3 spells CSASNQYPYSEQYF. The CDR3 DNA reads TGCAGTGCTAGTAATCAATACCCTTACAGCGAGCAGTACTTC.

J is TRBJ1-5 and V is TRBV2, with 8 bases identical to TRBD1. The CDR3 is 16 residues long. The germline gives CDR1 SNHLY, CDR2 FYNNEI. The V segment lost 5 bases and the J segment 4 bases; nucleotides outside the gene matches: 10. In DNA form, the CDR3 reads TGTGCCAGCAGTAGTTCAGGGGGCGGAGGGAATCAGCCCCAGCATTTT. This encodes CASSSSGGGGNQPQHF.

The V call is TRBV20-1, the J call TRBJ1-2; D is unclear. The V end lost 5 bases, the J end lost 7 bases, and 11 bases lay between the germline ends. The CDR3 is 11 residues long. Germline lookup yields CDR1 DFQATT and CDR2 SNEGSKA (reference sequence). The CDR3 protein is CSAPRFPGYTF. CDR3 DNA sequence: TGCAGTGCTCCACGGTTCCCTGGCTACACCTTC.

CDR3 nucleotides: TGTGCCAGCAGCGTTGGAGTTAACTCCTACAATGAGCAGTTCTTC. Its protein product is CASSVGVNSYNEQFF. The chain carries TRBV9 and TRBJ2-1, with unresolved D. Trimming removed 2 bases from V and 0 bases from J, with 9 bases in between. This CDR3 spans 15 amino acids. Germline assignment: CDR1 SGDLS and CDR2 YYNGEE.

The chain is built from TRBV7-9 and TRBJ1-1; tentatively, D is TRBD1 (5 bases). The CDR3 is 14 residues long. Germline CDR1 SEHNR, CDR2 FQNEAQ (reference sequence). V gave up 3 bases and J gave up 4 bases, with 12 bases separating them. The DNA for the CDR3 is TGTGCCAGCAGCTTTCGCGGCGGGACCACTGAAGCTTTCTTT. This encodes CASSFRGGTTEAFF.

The V call is TRBV4-2, the J call TRBJ2-7; 7 bases match TRBD1. Germline loops: CDR1 LGHNA, CDR2 YNFKEQ. The CDR3 consists of 17 residues. Unmatched junction bases numbered 12, after V lost 1 base and J lost 3 bases. The CDR3 nucleotides are TGTGCCAGCAGCCAAGTTCGGGCCGACAGGGATGGCTACGAGCAGTACTTC. Protein sequence: CASSQVRADRDGYEQYF.

The chain links TRBV4-1 to TRBJ2-7, with 7 bases fitting TRBD1. CDR1 and CDR2 (germline): MGHRA, YSYEKL. V gave up 0 bases and J gave up 0 bases; unmatched junction bases: 5. The CDR3 runs 16 residues. CDR3 coding DNA: TGCGCCAGCAGCCAAGAGGGACAGTCGAGCTCCTACGAGCAGTACTTC. Translating gives CASSQEGQSSSYEQYF.

J is TRBJ2-7 and V is TRBV9; D is perhaps TRBD1 (6 bases). CDR1 and CDR2 from the germline V gene are SGDLS and YYNGEE. This CDR3 has 15 residues. V lost 4 bases and J 1 base, leaving 15 bases between the germline ends. Written as DNA, the CDR3 is TGTGCCAGCAGCCCCAGACAGGACCCTTCCTACGAGCAGTACTTC. It encodes CASSPRQDPSYEQYF.

The chain couples TRBV4-2 to TRBJ2-5, with TRBD2 identical over 9 bases. Trimming cost V 1 base and J 2 bases; bases outside gene matches: 5. Germline V gene lookup returns CDR1 LGHNA and CDR2 YNFKEQ. The CDR3 contains 16 residues. CDR3 protein: CASSQGRLAAQETQYF. The CDR3 DNA reads TGTGCCAGCAGCCAAGGACGACTAGCGGCACAAGAGACCCAGTACTTC.

The chain carries TRBV7-2 and TRBJ2-1, with a weak D call TRBD2 (6 bases). This CDR3 has 14 residues. Germline V gene sequence: CDR1 SGHTA, CDR2 FQGNSA. V was pared by 8 bases and J by 2 bases, with 13 bases between. The CDR3 DNA reads as TGTGCCAGCGGGAGACTAGGGGCCTACAATGAGCAGTTCTTC. This encodes CASGRLGAYNEQFF.

V and J are TRBV30 and TRBJ2-2; D is unclear. The CDR3 covers 14 residues. From germline, CDR1 is GTSNPN and CDR2 SVGIG (reference sequence). V was trimmed by 1 base and J by 1 base, leaving 7 bases between them. In DNA form, the CDR3 reads TGTGCCTGGAGTGGGGCCCAGAACACCGGGGAGCTGTTTTTT. Its protein product is CAWSGAQNTGELFF.

The CDR3 coding sequence is TGTGCCAGCAGTGCTGGACAGAGCAATCAGCCCCAGCATTTT. It codes for CASSAGQSNQPQHF. The rearrangement joins TRBV2 to TRBJ1-5; D is possibly TRBD1 (6 bases). The CDR3 consists of 14 residues. CDR1 SNHLY and CDR2 FYNNEI come from the germline V gene. Trimming stripped 4 bases from V and 1 base from J, with 8 bases between. Combining the CDR3 with reference TRBV2 and TRBJ1-5 gives the whole variable domain EPEVTQTPSHQVTQMGQEVILRCVPISNHLYFYWYRQILGQKVEFLVSFYNNEISEKSEIFDDQFSVERPDGSNFTLKIRSTKLEDSAMYFCASSAGQSNQPQHFGDGTRLSIL.

This clone has just one count. The chain has TRBV3-1 (or the pseudogene TRBV3-2) and TRBJ2-1; D is possibly TRBD2 (5 bases). There are 15 residues in the CDR3. V dropped 5 bases and J dropped 0 bases, with 11 bases sitting between them. CDR1 and CDR2 (germline): LGHDT, YNNKEL (reference sequence). This chain's CDR3 is CASSASLSSYNEQFF. The DNA for the CDR3 is TGTGCCAGCAGCGCTAGCTTGAGCTCCTACAATGAGCAGTTCTTC.

This rearrangement joins TRBV3-1 (or the pseudogene TRBV3-2) to TRBJ1-2; D is unresolved. Germline loops: CDR1 LGHDT, CDR2 YNNKEL (reference sequence). Trimming removed 0 bases at V and 6 bases at J, with 8 bases between. The CDR3 covers 13 residues. The CDR3 region is CASSQDHGNGYTF. DNA for the CDR3: TGTGCCAGCAGCCAAGATCACGGGAATGGCTACACCTTC.